The 31 T cell receptor beta chains presented below share a single source sample, sequenced in a study of cytomegalovirus exposure and HLA in healthy donors. Using immunoSEQ multiplex PCR, the repertoire was profiled, and TCRdb retains in-frame clones only, with some absent. Here the sample spans about 260,000 clones, around 90% being singletons. The sample taken for sequencing was PBMCs. Receptors were obtained from a young woman in good health and CMV-seronegative.

CDR3 sequence reads: CASRGSTDSYNEQFF. The CDR3, as DNA: TGTGCCAGCAGGGGCTCGACGGACAGCTACAATGAGCAGTTCTTC. The V gene is TRBV2, the J gene TRBJ2-1; D perhaps matches TRBD1 (6 bases). V lost 6 bases, J lost 3 bases, and 15 bases lay in between. The CDR3 has 15 residues. Germline V gives CDR1 SNHLY, CDR2 FYNNEI.

The chain couples TRBV25-1 to TRBJ2-2, with D hard to call. Per the germline V gene, CDR1 is MGHDK and CDR2 is SYGVNS. V lost 0 bases to trimming and J lost 6 bases, with 2 bases between them. The CDR3 runs 12 residues. CDR3 amino acids: CASSEYSGELFF. CDR3 sequence (DNA): TGTGCCAGCAGTGAATATTCCGGGGAGCTGTTTTTT.

The chain links TRBV15 to TRBJ2-3, with D unclear. The length of the CDR3 is 13 residues. V shed 1 base and J shed 3 bases, with 5 bases lying between them. Germline-derived CDR1 and CDR2 are LNHNV and YYDKDF (reference sequence). The CDR3 reads CATSRGRTDTQYF. The CDR3 DNA is TGTGCCACCAGCAGAGGCCGGACAGATACGCAGTATTTT.

The rearrangement links TRBV9 to TRBJ2-2, with 12 bases identical to TRBD1. The CDR3 is 17 amino acids. Germline CDR1 and CDR2: SGDLS and YYNGEE. The J segment lost 3 bases and the V segment lost 4 bases, leaving 7 bases of the junction unmatched. CDR3 region: CASSTGTGGWDTGELFF. The CDR3 DNA reads TGTGCCAGCAGCACAGGGACAGGGGGCTGGGACACCGGGGAGCTGTTTTTT.

The gene calls are TRBV6-4 and TRBJ2-7; 11 bases map to TRBD2. This CDR3 spans 15 amino acids. With 5 bases clipped from V and 3 bases from J, the junction kept 6 bases outside the gene matches. Germline CDR1 is MRHNA and CDR2 is SNTAGT. As DNA, the CDR3 is TGTGCCAGCAGTAGGACTAGCGGGCGCCTCTACGAGCAGTACTTC. It translates to CASSRTSGRLYEQYF.

This sequence joins TRBV6-1 and TRBJ2-7, with a possible D match to TRBD1 (5 bases). CDR3 length: 13 amino acids. Germline V gene data show CDR1 as MNHNS and CDR2 as SASEGT. V gave up 3 bases and J gave up 3 bases, with 9 bases separating them. This chain's CDR3 is CASSDGAYYEQYF. In nucleotides, the CDR3 is TGTGCCAGCAGTGATGGGGCTTACTACGAGCAGTACTTC.

The rearrangement links TRBV4-2 to TRBJ2-7, with 7 nucleotides matching TRBD2. The CDR3 is 16 residues long. Germline values: CDR1 LGHNA, CDR2 YNFKEQ. The J segment lost 2 bases and the V segment lost 0 bases, leaving 7 bases of the junction unmatched. CDR3 in DNA: TGTGCCAGCAGCCAAGATTTTTCTAGCGGACCCTACGAGCAGTACTTC. Translating gives CASSQDFSSGPYEQYF.

The rearrangement joins TRBV4-3 to TRBJ2-1; TRBD2 matches 8 bases. V gave up 1 base and J gave up 4 bases; unmatched junction bases: 9. Germline CDR1 and CDR2: LGHNA and YSLEER. This CDR3 is 17 amino acids long. This CDR3 reads CASSQAPSGSRYNEQFF. CDR3 bases: TGCGCCAGCAGCCAAGCCCCCAGCGGGAGTAGGTACAATGAGCAGTTCTTC.

This sequence joins TRBV7-9 and TRBJ2-1, with 14 bases lining up with TRBD2. V dropped 1 base and J dropped 7; count of bases not matched to a gene: 6. This CDR3 has 17 amino acids. CDR1 and CDR2 (germline): SEHNR, FQNEAQ (reference sequence). The CDR3 DNA reads as TGTGCCAGCAGCTTAGTCGGGACTAGCGGGAGTATGAATGAGCAGTTCTTC. Translating it yields CASSLVGTSGSMNEQFF.

CDR3 in amino acids: CASNQGGGELFF. CDR3 nucleotide sequence: TGTGCCAGCAACCAGGGTGGCGGGGAGCTGTTTTTT. This chain connects TRBV11-1 to TRBJ2-2; maybe TRBD1 (5 bases). This CDR3 is built from 12 residues. Trimming cost V 7 bases and J 7 bases, with 10 bases left between them. CDR1 is SGHAT, CDR2 FQDESV, per germline (reference sequence).

The rearrangement joins TRBV10-3 to TRBJ1-4, with TRBD1 identical over 11 bases. This CDR3 spans 16 amino acids. Trimming at V came to 0 bases and at J to 5 bases, leaving 2 bases not matched to a gene. Germline-derived CDR1 and CDR2 are ENHRY and SYGVKD. The DNA for the CDR3 is TGTGCCATCAGTGAGTCGGGACAGGGGGTAAATGAAAAACTGTTTTTT. This sequence encodes CAISESGQGVNEKLFF.

V gene TRBV5-4 combines with J gene TRBJ2-3; TRBD2 agrees at 9 bases. Germline CDR1 and CDR2: SGHNT and YYREEE (reference sequence). V shed 4 bases, J shed 5 bases, and the junction held 14 bases outside the gene matches. CDR3 length: 17 residues. CDR3 DNA sequence: TGTGCCAGCAGCCTCCCCGGAGGCGGGAGGGTTGAAGATACGCAGTATTTT. Its translation: CASSLPGGGRVEDTQYF.

This chain connects TRBV7-9 to TRBJ2-7, with D possibly being TRBD1 (6 bases). This CDR3 comprises 15 residues. Per the germline V gene, CDR1 is SEHNR and CDR2 is FQNEAQ (reference sequence). The V gene lost 0 bases and the J gene lost 6 bases, with 15 bases spanning the gap. The DNA of the CDR3 is TGTGCCAGCAGCTTAGCTACTGGCCGAGGGGGCGAGCAGTACTTC. This encodes CASSLATGRGGEQYF.

The genes are TRBV9 and TRBJ1-3; TRBD1 matches 9 bases. Trimming at V came to 3 bases and at J to 2 bases, leaving 3 bases not matched to a gene. The CDR3 has 15 amino acids. Germline loops: CDR1 SGDLS, CDR2 YYNGEE. CDR3 nucleotides: TGTGCCAGCAGCGCGGGACAGGGCCCTGGAAACACCATATATTTT. Its protein product is CASSAGQGPGNTIYF.

The chain has TRBV2 and TRBJ2-3; 12 positions agree with TRBD2. The V segment lost 8 bases and the J segment 3 bases; nucleotides outside the gene matches: 12. This CDR3 has 17 residues. Germline values: CDR1 SNHLY, CDR2 FYNNEI. In DNA, the CDR3 is TGTGCCAGCTCAGGGGCTAGCGGGAGGGCCGCGACAGATACGCAGTATTTT. Protein: CASSGASGRAATDTQYF.

The CDR3 loop is CASSLGSSGDGYTF. The DNA of the CDR3 is TGCGCCAGCAGCTTAGGGAGCTCCGGGGATGGCTACACCTTC. The chain recombines TRBV5-1 with TRBJ1-2; D not resolved. Trimming stripped 2 bases from V and 6 bases from J, with 14 bases between. There are 14 residues in the CDR3. CDR1 is SGHRS and CDR2 is YFSETQ in the germline V gene.

The rearrangement joins TRBV5-6 to TRBJ1-2; D ambiguous. The CDR3 contains 11 residues. Trimming removed 3 bases at V and 11 bases at J, with 11 bases between. Germline lookup yields CDR1 SGHDT and CDR2 YYEEEE. The CDR3 nucleotides read TGTGCCAGCAGCTCCGAGTCTTATTACACCTTC. Translating gives CASSSESYYTF.

The chain links TRBV27 to TRBJ2-1; unclear D gene. This CDR3 contains 13 residues. Germline lookup yields CDR1 MNHEY and CDR2 SMNVEV (reference sequence). V dropped 3 bases and J dropped 6 bases, with 9 bases sitting between them. CDR3 bases: TGTGCCAGCAGTTTCTCAGGTGGCAATGAGCAGTTCTTC. Its protein product is CASSFSGGNEQFF.

The chain uses TRBV2 and TRBJ2-5; 11 nucleotides agree with TRBD1. Germline CDR1 is SNHLY and CDR2 is FYNNEI. V lost 8 bases to trimming and J lost 5 bases; unmatched junction nucleotides: 10. The CDR3 sequence is 15 residues long. The CDR3 protein is CASGIGQGAGETQYF. The CDR3 bases are TGTGCCAGCGGGATAGGACAGGGGGCGGGCGAGACCCAGTACTTC.

This chain connects TRBV5-6 to TRBJ2-2; no firm D call. CDR1 and CDR2 (germline): SGHDT, YYEEEE. The CDR3 extends over 13 amino acids. V was trimmed by 2 bases and J by 3 bases, leaving 5 bases between them. The CDR3 is CASSFSDTGELFF. The CDR3 nucleotides read TGTGCCAGCAGCTTCTCAGACACCGGGGAGCTGTTTTTT.

The chain combines TRBV4-2 with TRBJ2-2; 13 bases map to TRBD2. V gave up 4 bases and J gave up 5 bases; unmatched junction bases: 1. Germline V gene sequence: CDR1 LGHNA, CDR2 YNFKEQ. The CDR3 contains 15 residues. CDR3 sequence: CASSPGLAGTGELFF. DNA of the CDR3: TGTGCCAGCAGCCCGGGACTAGCGGGGACCGGGGAGCTGTTTTTT.

The rearrangement uses TRBV4-2 and TRBJ2-3, with 9 bases that match TRBD2. The germline V gene has CDR1 LGHNA and CDR2 YNFKEQ. This CDR3 contains 16 residues. V lost 0 bases, J lost 4 bases, and 5 bases stayed unmatched. The CDR3 here is CASSQDSGSLADTQYF. In DNA, the CDR3 is TGTGCCAGCAGCCAAGATAGCGGGAGTTTGGCAGATACGCAGTATTTT.

This sequence joins TRBV7-2 and TRBJ1-1; D is unclear. Germline loops: CDR1 SGHTA, CDR2 FQGNSA. This CDR3 contains 14 residues. V lost 4 bases and J 6 bases, leaving 15 bases between the germline ends. CDR3 bases: TGTGCCAGCAGCTGGGAAACTCTGATGGCTGAAGCTTTCTTT. This translates into CASSWETLMAEAFF.

The V call is TRBV5-1, the J call TRBJ2-5; D unresolved. The germline V gene has CDR1 SGHRS and CDR2 YFSETQ. With 5 bases removed from V and 4 bases from J, the gap between germline ends came to 15 bases. CDR3 length equals 14 residues. In nucleotides, the CDR3 is TGCGCCAGCAGTTATCTACCCGGGTCAGAGACCCAGTACTTC. The encoded protein is CASSYLPGSETQYF.

This sequence joins TRBV7-6 and TRBJ2-1, with D tentatively TRBD2 (6 bases). V lost 3 bases, J lost 2 bases, and 14 bases lay in between. CDR1 and CDR2 from the germline V gene are SGHVS and FNYEAQ. CDR3 length equals 16 residues. CDR3 sequence (DNA): TGTGCCAGCAGCTTCAACCCGGGAGAACCCTACAATGAGCAGTTCTTC. It yields the protein CASSFNPGEPYNEQFF.

This rearrangement joins TRBV19 to TRBJ1-1, with D hard to call. The germline V gene has CDR1 LNHDA and CDR2 SQIVND (reference sequence). The CDR3 has 13 amino acids. V lost 7 bases to trimming and J lost 4 bases, with 13 bases between them. The CDR3 DNA reads TGTGCCAGTAAGGACCCCCCGGGCACTGAAGCTTTCTTT. Its protein is CASKDPPGTEAFF.

The J gene is TRBJ2-1, the V gene TRBV5-1, with 10 bases fitting TRBD2. The CDR3 is 18 residues long. The trim removed 4 bases at V and 2 bases at J, leaving 12 bases unmatched. CDR1 and CDR2 from the germline V gene are SGHRS and YFSETQ. DNA of the CDR3: TGCGCCAGCAGCCGGATGGAGTCTAGCGGGAGACCCTACAATGAGCAGTTCTTC. This sequence encodes CASSRMESSGRPYNEQFF.

V usage is TRBV28 and J usage is TRBJ1-2; TRBD1 might be the D (6 bases). The germline CDR1 and CDR2 sequences are MDHEN and SYDVKM. Trimming shortened V by 3 bases and J by 7 bases, and 12 bases separated the two germline ends. This CDR3 is 13 amino acids long. The DNA of the CDR3 is TGTGCCAGCAGTTTTCAAGGGGGTAGTGGCTACACCTTC. It is translated as CASSFQGGSGYTF.

The chain has TRBV18 and TRBJ2-7, with D possibly matching TRBD1 (6 bases). This CDR3 is 13 amino acids long. V dropped 1 base and J dropped 8 bases, with 12 bases sitting between them. The germline V gene encodes CDR1 KGHSH and CDR2 LQKENI. The DNA for the CDR3 is TGTGCCAGCTCACCACAACAGGGAGAGAAGCAGTACTTC. Its translation: CASSPQQGEKQYF.

This rearrangement joins TRBV10-2 to TRBJ2-7, with D perhaps being TRBD1 or TRBD2 (5 bases each). This CDR3 spans 12 amino acids. Per the germline V gene, CDR1 is WSHSY and CDR2 is SAAADI. Trimming took 1 base from V and 8 from J, leaving 9 bases between them. CDR3 amino acids: CASSELRDQQYF. The CDR3 DNA is TGCGCCAGCAGTGAGTTAAGGGACCAGCAGTACTTC.

J is TRBJ1-2 and V is TRBV9; TRBD1 matches 7 bases. The CDR3 is made up of 15 amino acids. CDR1 SGDLS and CDR2 YYNGEE come from the germline V gene. The V segment lost 4 bases and the J segment 3 bases; nucleotides outside the gene matches: 9. CDR3 coding DNA: TGTGCCAGCAGCCAGGGGGAGGAGTCGGACTATGGCTACACCTTC. It encodes CASSQGEESDYGYTF.